This TCR beta chain derives from a study of T-cell memory formation after mild COVID-19. In the study overall: Clusters were largely donor specific.

TCRdb reprocessed the 5' RACE reads with MiXCR, giving one entry per CDR3 protein. The table records some 290,000 distinct CDR3 sequences, roughly 16% of them present only once. Findings and caveats of the study: Clones that contracted clustered mainly in CM and EM if CD4+ and in EMRA if CD8+. Several responding clones turned up in pre-infection memory, indicating that cross-reactive memory may have taken part.

Worth noting for this clonotype: Its matching antigen is unknown.

Germline CDR1 reads SEHNR; CDR2 reads FQNEAQ (reference sequence). The V gene lost 7 bases and the J gene lost 3 bases, with 15 bases spanning the gap. The CDR3 covers 14 residues. This TCR came from a man in his late teens or twenties who had mild COVID-19 (a few samples of this study predate the infection). Cell type and time point are not known. Sequencing was performed on PBMCs or a T cell subset sorted from them (not recorded which). This chain joins TRBV7-9 and TRBJ1-1; D is possibly TRBD1 (6 bases). CDR3 coding DNA: TGTGCCAGCACCCCGTGGGGGGCGGACACTGAAGCTTTCTTT. It yields the protein CASTPWGADTEAFF.